Detailed here is one T cell receptor (beta chain). What it binds is unknown. Treatment described: about 20 received Ad26.COV2.S at low or high dose, single or two shots; several received placebo; per-sample allocation not given. Sampling took place 63 days after the first vaccine or placebo injection. Whoever gave the sample was an adult aged 18-55 years in Boston. The data were obtained in a study of Ad26.COV2.S vaccination and SARS-CoV-2 variants. The overall study: Administration of Ad26.COV2.S was intramuscular, either once or twice 56 days apart.

Germline lookup yields CDR1 LNHDA and CDR2 SQIVND (reference sequence). The V gene lost 7 bases and the J gene lost 7 bases, with 17 bases spanning the gap. This CDR3 region has 15 residues. Data came from immunoSEQ multiplex PCR; TCRdb stores just in-frame clones and leaves some out. Seen here are fewer than 800,000 clones, approximately 88% observed once, and the top ten hold approximately 1.5%. Study observations and caveats: Compared with placebo recipients, vaccine recipients had higher spike-specific TCR breadth. Overall T cell responses may have been underestimated by the analyses of TCR breadth and depth.

The receptor was isolated from a person aged 18 to 65 who received the Ad26.COV2.S COVID-19 vaccine or a placebo. The chain employs TRBV19 and TRBJ1-6; perhaps TRBD1 as D (5 bases). The source was peripheral blood, collected in a trial of Ad26.COV2.S vaccine versus placebo. CDR3 nucleotide sequence: TGTGCCAGTACCCATAGGGGCGAAGGAAATTCACCCCTCCACTTT. It is translated as CASTHRGEGNSPLHF.